The rows below give T cell receptor beta chains drawn from one sample of a study of blood T cell repertoires in COVID-19. This table comes from immunoSEQ multiplex PCR, and its TCRdb copy is limited to in-frame clones, with some not included. Here the sample spans roughly 150,000 clones, 84% being singletons. Sequencing was done on a sample of peripheral blood. These receptors all come from a woman older than 75 with COVID-19, enrolled during active disease. The CDR3 runs from the conserved cysteine through the conserved F or W. The order of the fields is D gene, clone size, J gene, V gene, CDR3 DNA, CDR3 protein. A D gene is named only where the DNA matches it firmly. Not every row has a clone size; where given, it reads once, few, many or a size class.

NA | NA | TRBJ1-2 | TRBV27 | TGTGCCAGCAGACTGACAGGCCACTATGGCTACACCTTC | CASRLTGHYGYTF
NA | NA | TRBJ1-2 | TRBV27 | TGTGCCAGCGGGGTAGCGGGCCGGAGGGGTGGCTACACCTTC | CASGVAGRRGGYTF
NA | NA | TRBJ1-5 | TRBV6-6 | TGTGCCAGCAGTTTCCTTGTCACGGGGGTTCCTCAGCCCCAGCATTTT | CASSFLVTGVPQPQHF
NA | few | TRBJ2-3 | TRBV19 | TGTGCCAGTAGTATGGGGCAGGGTTGGAAGGCAGATACGCAGTATTTT | CASSMGQGWKADTQYF
NA | few | TRBJ1-5 | TRBV7-8 | TGTGCCAGCAGCTTAGCATGGGGGGTGAGCAATCAGCCCCAGCATTTT | CASSLAWGVSNQPQHF
NA | NA | TRBJ1-2 | TRBV2 | TGTGCCAGCAGTTTGGGGGGGAGCAGACTCTACACCTTC | CASSLGGSRLYTF
NA | NA | TRBJ1-6 | TRBV12-3/TRBV12-4 | TGTGCCAGCAAAGGGGGGGATAATTCACCCCTCCACTTT | CASKGGDNSPLHF
NA | NA | TRBJ2-5 | TRBV5-1 | TGCGCCAGCAGCTTGGCTGCAGGGAGGCAAGAGACCCAGTACTTC | CASSLAAGRQETQYF
TRBD1 | NA | TRBJ2-5 | TRBV5-1 | TGCGCCAGCAGCCGGGAAACAGGGGTGGAGACCCAGTACTTC | CASSRETGVETQYF
TRBD1 | NA | TRBJ2-7 | TRBV2 | TGTGCCAGCAGTGAAGAGGGGGCCAGGGACCAGTACTTC | CASSEEGARDQYF
NA | NA | TRBJ1-4 | TRBV7-9 | TGTGCCAGCAGCTTATTTGGGTCGAGGACTAATGAAAAACTGTTTTTT | CASSLFGSRTNEKLFF
TRBD1 | few | TRBJ1-1 | TRBV15 | TGTGCCACCAGCCGCACTACAGGGGGTGAAGCTTTCTTT | CATSRTTGGEAFF
NA | few | TRBJ2-3 | TRBV18 | TGTGCCAGCTCACCTCCTAGCACAGATACGCAGTATTTT | CASSPPSTDTQYF
NA | NA | TRBJ1-1 | TRBV9 | TGTGCCAGCAGCTCCCGAGAGGGCTGGAACACTGAAGCTTTCTTT | CASSSREGWNTEAFF